The next 21 T cell receptor beta chains were all read from a single sample in a study of T cell repertoires in cytomegalovirus infection. No antigen has been identified for these receptors. TCRdb passed the reads through MiXCR, listing each CDR3 protein once. This table holds around 900,000 distinct CDR3 sequences, 31% found once. The sequencing here drew on cultured CD8+ T cells from PBMCs, taken from culture after CMV antigen stimulation. These TCRs come from a human donor in good health (CMV status not recorded). Some clones in this sample may be carry-over from other donors' samples.

This clonotype was seen a handful of times. This sequence joins TRBV7-9 and TRBJ2-1; D not resolved. CDR1 and CDR2 (germline): SEHNR, FQNEAQ (reference sequence). V gave up 1 base and J gave up 5 bases, with 6 bases separating them. The CDR3 extends over 13 amino acids. The CDR3 DNA reads TGTGCCAGCAGCTTAGTGGGCCACAATGAGCAGTTCTTC. It encodes CASSLVGHNEQFF.

The chain uses TRBV14 and TRBJ2-3; the D is unclear. The CDR3 length is 12 residues. Trimming shortened V by 4 bases and J by 14 bases, and 16 bases separated the two germline ends. Germline lookup yields CDR1 SGHDN and CDR2 FVKESK. CDR3 DNA: TGTGCCAGCAGCCCCACGGGCTTCCCAAGGTATTTT. It encodes CASSPTGFPRYF.

This clonotype was observed a handful of times. The V call is TRBV6-5, the J call TRBJ1-1; no firm D call. Germline CDR1 MNHEY, CDR2 SVGAGI. V shed 0 bases and J shed 6 bases, with 8 bases lying between them. This CDR3 region has 13 residues. The CDR3 region is CASSYSKFAEAFF. CDR3 coding DNA: TGTGCCAGCAGTTACTCGAAGTTCGCTGAAGCTTTCTTT.

This clonotype was found a few times. The rearrangement links TRBV27 to TRBJ1-6; no clear D. Germline CDR1 is MNHEY and CDR2 is SMNVEV (reference sequence). The length of the CDR3 is 18 residues. V lost 8 bases and J 1 base, leaving 21 bases between the germline ends. The CDR3 region is CASSSLMSGWSYNSPLHF. CDR3 nucleotides: TGTGCCAGCTCTAGTTTGATGTCGGGGTGGTCCTATAATTCACCCCTCCACTTT.

The rearrangement uses TRBV7-6 and TRBJ1-2; 8 bases map to TRBD1. The CDR3 length is 16 residues. After removal of 2 bases from V and 4 bases from J, the junction contained 9 bases not matched to a gene. Germline values: CDR1 SGHVS, CDR2 FNYEAQ. CDR3 loop: CASSLQDRGFGYGYTF. The CDR3 bases are TGTGCCAGCAGCTTACAAGACAGGGGATTTGGCTATGGCTACACCTTC.

This clonotype showed up just a few times. The V and J genes are TRBV12-3 or TRBV12-4 and TRBJ2-1; the match to TRBD2 covers 10 bases. V gave up 2 bases and J gave up 11 bases; unmatched junction bases: 9. The CDR3 has 15 amino acids. This chain's CDR3 is CASSLLWASGGQQFF. The CDR3 bases are TGTGCCAGCAGTTTACTGTGGGCTAGCGGGGGTCAGCAGTTCTTC.

This clonotype was found a few times. V gene TRBV12-3 or TRBV12-4 combines with J gene TRBJ1-3; 9 positions match TRBD1. There are 15 residues in the CDR3. The trim removed 6 bases at V and 4 bases at J, leaving 7 bases unmatched. The CDR3 region has the DNA TGTGCCAGCAGGCCAGACAGGGGGTCCGGAAACACCATATATTTT. Protein: CASRPDRGSGNTIYF.

CDR3 sequence (DNA): TGCGCCAGCAGTGATAGGACTAGCGGGGGAAAAGAGACCCAGTACTTC. This codes for CASSDRTSGGKETQYF. The chain employs TRBV10-2 and TRBJ2-5; 13 nucleotides line up with TRBD2. Germline assignment: CDR1 WSHSY and CDR2 SAAADI. The V gene end was trimmed by 3 bases and the J gene end by 3 bases; junction bases not matched to a gene: 4. The length of the CDR3 is 16 residues.

This clonotype was recorded once. The genes are TRBV6-1 and TRBJ1-4; no clear D. CDR1 and CDR2 from the germline V gene are MNHNS and SASEGT. This CDR3 has 16 amino acids. V was pared by 3 bases and J by 0 bases, with 11 bases between. The CDR3 reads CASSDPHGSTNEKLFF. CDR3 DNA: TGTGCCAGCAGTGATCCACACGGATCAACTAATGAAAAACTGTTTTTT.

This chain links TRBV7-9 with TRBJ1-2; D uncertain. This CDR3 contains 12 residues. Trimming left V 6 bases short and J 8 bases short, with 13 bases between. The germline V gene encodes CDR1 SEHNR and CDR2 FQNEAQ (reference sequence). The CDR3 protein is CASRRPGLGYTF. The CDR3 nucleotides are TGTGCCAGCAGGCGTCCTGGTCTCGGCTACACCTTC.

This clonotype came up a few times. The chain has TRBV6-2 or TRBV6-3 and TRBJ2-1; 10 bases map to TRBD2. The junction had 20 bases not matched to a gene; V was cut back by 2 bases and J by 7 bases. CDR1 is MNHEY and CDR2 is SVGEGT in the germline V gene. The CDR3 extends over 20 amino acids. CDR3 sequence reads: CASSYGHGDQAGGPWNEQFF. The CDR3 DNA sequence: TGTGCCAGCAGTTACGGCCATGGAGATCAAGCGGGGGGGCCTTGGAATGAGCAGTTCTTC.

This clonotype came up many times. The chain carries TRBV7-6 and TRBJ2-3; D possibly matches TRBD1 or TRBD2 (6 bases each). The V and J ends lost 4 bases and 0 bases respectively, with 17 bases between them. The germline V gene has CDR1 SGHVS and CDR2 FNYEAQ. The CDR3 extends over 17 amino acids. The CDR3 DNA reads as TGTGCCAGCAGCTCCCCTCAGGAGGGGGGTAGCACAGATACGCAGTATTTT. It is translated as CASSSPQEGGSTDTQYF.

This chain uses TRBV12-3 or TRBV12-4 with TRBJ2-1; TRBD2 matches at 7 bases. V lost 3 bases, J lost 5 bases, and 4 bases stayed unmatched. The CDR3 extends over 14 amino acids. The CDR3 region is CASSFGEGNNEQFF. The CDR3 region has the DNA TGTGCCAGCAGTTTTGGGGAGGGGAACAATGAGCAGTTCTTC.

CDR3 bases: TGTGCCAGTAGTATAAACAGGGCAGGACCCTACGAGCAGTACTTC. Its protein product is CASSINRAGPYEQYF. V gene TRBV19 combines with J gene TRBJ2-7, with D maybe TRBD1 (6 bases). The CDR3 totals 15 residues. The germline V gene has CDR1 LNHDA and CDR2 SQIVND (reference sequence). V was shortened by 2 bases and J by 2 bases, with 13 bases between the two germline ends.

This clonotype was observed at least ten times. The chain employs TRBV7-9 and TRBJ2-3; TRBD1 matches at 11 bases. This CDR3 spans 16 amino acids. CDR1 is SEHNR and CDR2 is FQNEAQ in the germline V gene (reference sequence). The V gene end was trimmed by 4 bases and the J gene end by 5 bases; junction bases not matched to a gene: 8. The CDR3 sequence is CASSSWDRGYQDTQYF. CDR3 DNA sequence: TGTGCCAGCAGCTCCTGGGACAGGGGGTACCAAGATACGCAGTATTTT.

The chain has TRBV28 and TRBJ1-2, with 7 bases that match TRBD1. This CDR3 has 15 amino acids. V gave up 3 bases and J gave up 2 bases; unmatched junction bases: 6. Germline V gene lookup returns CDR1 MDHEN and CDR2 SYDVKM. This CDR3 is CASSLTTGTNYGYTF. CDR3 sequence (DNA): TGTGCCAGCAGTTTGACGACAGGGACCAACTATGGCTACACCTTC.

Turning to this clonotype: Relative to the germline gene, one junction end is altered; a read error may explain this. V usage is TRBV5-6 and J usage is TRBJ1-2; tentative D call: TRBD1 (5 bases). Germline CDR1 and CDR2: SGHDT and YYEEEE. CDR3 length: 17 residues. CDR3 nucleotides: TGTGCCAGCAGTGGGCGGCCTGCGGTTATCGGGGACTACGGCTACACCTTC. It translates to CASSGRPAVIGDYGYTF. Looking up the rest from reference TRBV5-6 and TRBJ1-2 gives the full variable domain: DAGVTQSPTHLIKTRGQQVTLRCSPKSGHDTVSWYQQALGQGPQFIFQYYEEEERQRGNFPDRFSGHQFPNYSSELNVNALLLGDSALYLCASSGRPAVIGDYGYTFGSGTRLTVV.

CDR3 sequence reads: CASTLRGSPEAFF. In DNA form, the CDR3 reads TGTGCCAGTACTCTCCGGGGCAGTCCTGAAGCTTTCTTT. V usage is TRBV19 and J usage is TRBJ1-1; the D gene is possibly TRBD1 (5 bases). This CDR3 spans 13 amino acids. Between the trimmed V and J ends, which lost 7 bases and 6 bases, there was a span of 15 bases. Germline V gene lookup returns CDR1 LNHDA and CDR2 SQIVND (reference sequence).

Note on this clonotype: The junction departs from germline at one end; a sequencing error may be responsible. The V call is TRBV7-6, the J call TRBJ2-7; 9 bases agree with TRBD1. Germline CDR1 reads SGHVS; CDR2 reads FNYEAQ. The CDR3 runs to 14 residues. CDR3 region: CASSFGTGLYEQYF. The CDR3 DNA follows: TGTGCTAGCAGCTTCGGGACAGGGCTTTACGAGCAGTACTTC.

The J gene is TRBJ1-5, the V gene TRBV19; D possibly corresponds to TRBD1 (5 bases). CDR3 length: 15 residues. Trimming shortened V by 4 bases and J by 0 bases, and 10 bases separated the two germline ends. CDR1 and CDR2 from the germline V gene are LNHDA and SQIVND (reference sequence). CDR3: CASSTDRHSNQPQHF. The CDR3 region has the DNA TGTGCCAGTAGTACCGACAGACATAGCAATCAGCCCCAGCATTTT.

The V and J genes are TRBV12-3 or TRBV12-4 and TRBJ1-4, with D hard to call. The CDR3 is 14 residues long. V lost 7 bases and J 7 bases, leaving 16 bases between the germline ends. In DNA form, the CDR3 reads TGTGCCAGCACGCCGACGGGTAGAGGTGAAAAACTGTTTTTT. Its protein is CASTPTGRGEKLFF.